The following is a TCR beta chain sequence with its context. Unstimulated Tregs (CD4+CD25+CD127-) and CD4+CD25- non-Tregs were sorted from PBMCs. This specimen comes from a study of Tregs in tolerant kidney transplant recipients. Profiled with immunoSEQ multiplex PCR; TCRdb holds only in-frame clones, not every one. The table has 240,000 or so clones, around 82% seen once; the top ten hold over 0.5%. V gave up 6 bases and J gave up 0 bases; unmatched junction bases: 16. CDR1 and CDR2 (germline): SQVTM, ANQGSEA. This CDR3 contains 17 residues. The specimen sequenced was CD4+ T cells from blood. This TCR derives from a human donor in good health. The chain links TRBV29-1 to TRBJ1-2; 7 bases are shared with TRBD1. The CDR3 here is CSVTGAQGSRANYGYTF. CDR3 in DNA: TGCAGCGTAACCGGCGCACAGGGGTCCCGAGCTAACTATGGCTACACCTTC. Full variable domain (outside the CDR3, taken from reference TRBV29-1 and TRBJ1-2): SAVISQKPSRDICQRGTSLTIQCQVDSQVTMMFWYRQQPGQSLTLIATANQGSEATYESGFVIDKFPISRPNLTFSTLTVSNMSPEDSSIYLCSVTGAQGSRANYGYTFGSGTRLTVV.